Below, 20 T cell receptor beta chains from the same sample are listed, as sequenced in a study of CD8 T cells in ankylosing spondylitis. One entry per CDR3 protein, called by TCRdb with MiXCR from the 5' RACE reads. This table holds 300,000 to 400,000 distinct CDR3 sequences, 20% found once. The sequenced sample was blood, either unsorted or a sorted T cell fraction (not recorded which). The receptors were sampled from a male donor with ankylosing spondylitis or in good health (not recorded which).

This clonotype came up a few times. The chain combines TRBV11-2 with TRBJ2-3; perhaps TRBD2 as D (6 bases). Germline CDR1 reads SGHAT; CDR2 reads FQNNGV. The CDR3 has 16 residues. V was trimmed by 0 bases and J by 1 base, leaving 11 bases between them. CDR3 bases: TGTGCCAGCAGCTTAGAGGTTGGCGGGGGCACAGATACGCAGTATTTT. Protein: CASSLEVGGGTDTQYF.

The rearrangement joins TRBV29-1 to TRBJ2-1; 7 positions agree with TRBD2. V trimming: 6 bases; J trimming: 6 bases; junction bases outside the gene matches: 8. The V gene's germline CDR1 is SQVTM and CDR2 ANQGSEA. The CDR3 sequence is 13 residues long. DNA for the CDR3: TGCAGCGTCCAGAGCTGGGGGGGCAATGAGCAGTTCTTC. Protein product: CSVQSWGGNEQFF.

This clonotype was recorded only once. This chain links TRBV7-8 with TRBJ1-2, with 7 bases aligning to TRBD1. CDR3 length: 15 residues. Germline V gene lookup returns CDR1 SGHVS and CDR2 FQNEAQ. V lost 5 bases and J lost 4; bases outside the gene matches: 10. This CDR3 reads CASSPPGQRLYGYTF. For the CDR3, the DNA is TGTGCCAGCAGCCCTCCGGGACAGCGACTCTATGGCTACACCTTC.

This clonotype was seen more than once but under ten times. J is TRBJ2-2 and V is TRBV29-1, with D possibly matching TRBD1 (5 bases). The length of the CDR3 is 15 residues. The germline V gene encodes CDR1 SQVTM and CDR2 ANQGSEA. V shed 1 base and J shed 5 bases, with 14 bases lying between them. CDR3 in amino acids: CSVEGLAGNTGELFF. CDR3 DNA sequence: TGCAGCGTTGAAGGTCTGGCAGGGAATACCGGGGAGCTGTTTTTT.

The gene calls are TRBV10-1 and TRBJ2-5, with 8 bases matching TRBD2. V dropped 2 bases and J dropped 5; count of bases not matched to a gene: 7. Germline CDR1 reads WNHNN; CDR2 reads SYGVQD (reference sequence). The CDR3 spans 15 residues. The CDR3 nucleotides read TGCGCCAGCAGTGAGGGTAGCGGGGATGGGGAGACCCAGTACTTC. This codes for CASSEGSGDGETQYF.

The chain joins TRBV18 to TRBJ2-7, with D tentatively TRBD1 (6 bases). V was clipped by 4 bases and J by 7 bases, with 23 bases between them. This CDR3 is 16 amino acids long. CDR1 and CDR2 from the germline V gene are KGHSH and LQKENI. CDR3 DNA: TGTGCCAGCTCACGAAACCCGACAGGTGCTCGGAGAGAGCAGTACTTC. It yields the protein CASSRNPTGARREQYF.

This clonotype was detected ten times or more. The chain recombines TRBV12-3 or TRBV12-4 with TRBJ1-5; unclear D gene. CDR3 length: 11 residues. The ends were cut back, 3 bases at V and 6 bases at J, with 3 bases in the middle. The CDR3 loop reads CASSFGQPQHF. CDR3 DNA: TGTGCCAGCAGTTTCGGTCAGCCCCAGCATTTT.

V and J are TRBV20-1 and TRBJ2-2; D is undetermined. Germline values: CDR1 DFQATT, CDR2 SNEGSKA (reference sequence). The CDR3 loop spans 13 amino acids. Trimming stripped 3 bases from V and 5 bases from J, with 10 bases between. CDR3 region: CSARELGTGELFF. The CDR3 DNA reads as TGCAGTGCTAGGGAGTTGGGAACCGGGGAGCTGTTTTTT.

The chain is built from TRBV6-5 and TRBJ2-4; a possible D gene is TRBD1 (6 bases). The V gene lost 2 bases and the J gene lost 8 bases, with 13 bases spanning the gap. Germline CDR1 and CDR2: MNHEY and SVGAGI. This CDR3 comprises 14 residues. The CDR3: CASSYTQGADIQYF. The DNA of the CDR3 is TGTGCCAGCAGTTACACACAGGGTGCAGACATTCAGTACTTC.

CDR3 nucleotides: TGCGCCAGCAGCCAAGTAGGCTCTGTTCTGAACACTGAAGCTTTCTTT. It encodes CASSQVGSVLNTEAFF. The chain couples TRBV4-1 to TRBJ1-1; D call uncertain. This CDR3 comprises 16 residues. CDR1 is MGHRA and CDR2 is YSYEKL in the germline V gene. V was pared by 1 base and J by 0 bases, with 12 bases between.

This clonotype was counted a few times. The rearrangement joins TRBV7-9 to TRBJ1-4, with a possible D match to TRBD1 (5 bases). Trimming cost V 5 bases and J 3 bases, with 10 bases left between them. This CDR3 has 14 amino acids. Germline assignment: CDR1 SEHNR and CDR2 FQNEAQ (reference sequence). CDR3 amino acids: CASSPVTANEKLFF. In DNA, the CDR3 is TGTGCCAGCAGCCCTGTGACAGCTAATGAAAAACTGTTTTTT.

The chain employs TRBV5-1 and TRBJ1-2; 9 bases fit TRBD1. The CDR3 runs 14 residues. V was pared by 3 bases and J by 5 bases, with 5 bases of the junction left unmatched. Germline V lookup: CDR1 SGHRS, CDR2 YFSETQ. CDR3 coding DNA: TGCGCCAGCAGCTCGACAGGGGGAACTTATGGCTACACCTTC. It encodes CASSSTGGTYGYTF.

This clonotype came up a few times. Here the CDR3 DNA reads TGTGCCTGGGCCCGGGACAGCTCCTACAATGAGCAGTTCTTC. Translation: CAWARDSSYNEQFF. The genes are TRBV30 and TRBJ2-1; 7 nucleotides agree with TRBD1. The CDR3 consists of 14 residues. The germline V gene encodes CDR1 GTSNPN and CDR2 SVGIG (reference sequence). With 5 bases clipped from V and 0 bases from J, the junction kept 4 bases outside the gene matches.

This clonotype was detected only a few times. The V call is TRBV12-3 or TRBV12-4, the J call TRBJ2-7; D remains unclear. The CDR3 consists of 13 residues. Between the trimmed V and J ends, which lost 2 bases and 2 bases, there was a span of 7 bases. CDR3 in DNA: TGTGCCAGCAGTTTACAAGGGACCTACGAGCAGTACTTC. Amino acids: CASSLQGTYEQYF.

This clonotype was found a few times. V gene TRBV4-2 combines with J gene TRBJ2-7; TRBD2 aligns across 13 bases. Germline CDR1 is LGHNA and CDR2 is YNFKEQ. The CDR3 covers 16 residues. The V gene end was trimmed by 0 bases and the J gene end by 2 bases; junction bases not matched to a gene: 1. The CDR3 region has the DNA TGTGCCAGCAGCCAAGAAGGGACTAGCGGGACCTACGAGCAGTACTTC. As protein: CASSQEGTSGTYEQYF.

CDR3 sequence (DNA): TGTGCCAGCAGCGTGCCGGGACTAGCGGGGGGCGATACCTCCTACAATGAGCAGTTCTTC. Translated, it gives CASSVPGLAGGDTSYNEQFF. The chain joins TRBV5-4 to TRBJ2-1; 15 bases agree with TRBD2. CDR1 and CDR2 (germline): SGHNT, YYREEE (reference sequence). V lost 4 bases and J lost 0; bases outside the gene matches: 11. The CDR3 sequence is 20 residues long.

The rearrangement links TRBV5-6 to TRBJ2-5; a possible D gene is TRBD2 (5 bases). CDR3 length equals 13 residues. Germline lookup yields CDR1 SGHDT and CDR2 YYEEEE. V gave up 6 bases and J gave up 5 bases, with 14 bases separating them. The CDR3 here is CASTPEGLETQYF. Here the CDR3 DNA reads TGTGCCAGCACCCCCGAGGGTTTGGAGACCCAGTACTTC.

CDR3 amino acids: CASSHILAGGTDTQYF. The CDR3 DNA sequence: TGTGCCAGCAGCCACATTCTAGCGGGAGGCACAGATACGCAGTATTTT. The rearrangement uses TRBV7-6 and TRBJ2-3; 10 bases align to TRBD2. Unmatched junction bases numbered 6, after V lost 5 bases and J lost 1 base. This CDR3 has 16 amino acids. Germline values: CDR1 SGHVS, CDR2 FNYEAQ. Full variable domain (missing parts from reference TRBV7-6 and TRBJ2-3): GAGVSQSPRYKVTKRGQDVALRCDPISGHVSLYWYRQALGQGPEFLTYFNYEAQQDKSGLPNDRFSAERPEGSISTLTIQRTEQRDSAMYRCASSHILAGGTDTQYFGPGTRLTVL.

The genes are TRBV6-5 and TRBJ2-1, with D uncertain. The germline V gene encodes CDR1 MNHEY and CDR2 SVGAGI. V dropped 3 bases and J dropped 8 bases, with 8 bases sitting between them. The CDR3 covers 12 residues. The CDR3 DNA is TGTGCCAGCAGTTATGGGGTCGATGAGCAGTTCTTC. Amino acids: CASSYGVDEQFF.

This clonotype was seen only a few times. The chain employs TRBV12-3 or TRBV12-4 and TRBJ2-7; D unclear. CDR3 length: 14 amino acids. V lost 3 bases and J 0 bases, leaving 9 bases between the germline ends. In nucleotides, the CDR3 is TGTGCCAGCAGTTTCACCCAGGACTCCTACGAGCAGTACTTC. Translating it yields CASSFTQDSYEQYF.